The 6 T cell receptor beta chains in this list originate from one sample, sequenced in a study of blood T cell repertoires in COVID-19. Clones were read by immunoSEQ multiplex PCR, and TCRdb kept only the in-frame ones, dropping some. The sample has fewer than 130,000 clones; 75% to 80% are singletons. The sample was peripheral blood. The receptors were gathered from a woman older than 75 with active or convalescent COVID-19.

The CDR3 loop is CASSWAQGNEQYF. CDR3 in DNA: TGTGCCAGCAGTTGGGCACAGGGGAACGAGCAGTACTTC. The J gene is TRBJ2-7, the V gene TRBV27, with 7 bases that match TRBD1. CDR3 length equals 13 residues. J gave up 5 bases and V 4 bases, and 5 bases lay outside the gene matches. CDR1 and CDR2 (germline): MNHEY, SMNVEV (reference sequence).

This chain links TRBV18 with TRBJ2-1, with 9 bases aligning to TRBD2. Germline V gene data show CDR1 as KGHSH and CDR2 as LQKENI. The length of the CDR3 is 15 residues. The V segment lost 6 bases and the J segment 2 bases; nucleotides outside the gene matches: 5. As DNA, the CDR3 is TGTGCCAGCTCCCGCGGGGGGGATGCCTACAATGAGCAGTTCTTC. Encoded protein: CASSRGGDAYNEQFF.

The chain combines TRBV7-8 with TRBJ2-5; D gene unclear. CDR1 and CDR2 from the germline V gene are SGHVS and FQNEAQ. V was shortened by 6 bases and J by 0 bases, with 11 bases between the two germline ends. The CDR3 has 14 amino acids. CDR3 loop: CASRSAADQETQYF. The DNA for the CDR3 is TGTGCCAGCAGGTCTGCGGCAGACCAAGAGACCCAGTACTTC.

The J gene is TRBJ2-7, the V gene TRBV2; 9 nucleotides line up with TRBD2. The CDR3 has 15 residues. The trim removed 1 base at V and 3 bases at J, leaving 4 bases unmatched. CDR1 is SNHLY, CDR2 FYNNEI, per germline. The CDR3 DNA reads TGTGCCAGCAGTGAAGGCCTAGCGGGATTCTACGAGCAGTACTTC. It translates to CASSEGLAGFYEQYF.

The CDR3 loop is CASSQKEGTDTQYF. CDR3 DNA sequence: TGTGCCAGCAGCCAAAAGGAGGGCACAGATACGCAGTATTTT. This chain joins TRBV5-4 and TRBJ2-3, with a tentative D call TRBD2 (5 bases). Trimming took off 4 bases at V and 1 base at J, with 10 bases between the two ends. Germline V gene data show CDR1 as SGHNT and CDR2 as YYREEE (reference sequence). The CDR3 is 14 residues long.

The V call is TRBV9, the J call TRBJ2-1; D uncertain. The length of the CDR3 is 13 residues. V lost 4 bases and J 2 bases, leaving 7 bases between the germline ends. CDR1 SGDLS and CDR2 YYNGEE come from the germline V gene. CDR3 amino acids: CASSQQAYNEQFF. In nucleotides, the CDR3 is TGTGCCAGCAGCCAGCAGGCCTACAATGAGCAGTTCTTC.